This T cell receptor (beta chain) was profiled in a study of regulatory T cells in long-lasting Graves disease. Study at large: It was over 5 years of antithyroid drugs, with positive TSH receptor antibodies, that meant persistent Graves' disease.

Study outcomes and limitations: The study found TRBV28, TRBJ1-2 and TRBJ2-5 favored in persistent disease. Whereas about 870 public clonotypes were shared by new patients, persistent patients shared more, at roughly 2,500.

Germline V gives CDR1 SGHVS, CDR2 FQNEAQ. Trimming took off 5 bases at V and 3 bases at J, with 13 bases between the two ends. The CDR3 totals 14 residues. Time point in this sample: persistent/refractory GD, antithyroid drugs over 5 years with positive TRAb. After RNA was extracted from PBMCs, the TCR library was made from it. Each of the patients was recruited from an endocrinology department situated in Xi'an, China. Combining iRepertoire HTBI primers with Arm-PCR of CDR3 regions, the authors built TCR beta libraries. In TCRdb, the multiplex PCR reads were re-called with MiXCR into one record per CDR3 protein. Of around 430,000 distinct CDR3 sequences listed, 22% are singletons. This clonotype came up many times. The antigen remains undetermined.

The chain combines TRBV7-8 with TRBJ1-1; D unresolved. This clonotype was obtained from a female donor with Graves disease. The material sequenced was peripheral blood mononuclear cells (PBMCs), taken when the disease was refractory, from a patient treated with antithyroid drugs. CDR3 DNA: TGTGCCAGCAGCCGAGGATCGGAGGACACTGAAGCTTTCTTT. Translating it yields CASSRGSEDTEAFF.